Listed below are T cell receptor beta chains from one sample, sequenced in a study of cytomegalovirus exposure and HLA in healthy donors. Sequencing was performed with immunoSEQ multiplex PCR; in TCRdb, only in-frame clones are kept and a portion is missing. The profile shows roughly 240,000 clones, more than 75% of them singletons. Sequencing was done on a sample of PBMCs. The receptors shown here come from a girl aged 2-10 years in good health and CMV-seronegative. The CDR3 runs from the conserved cysteine through the conserved F or W. A D gene is named only where the DNA matches it firmly. Clone size is not always given. Where it is, it says once, few, many or a class for expanded clones.

V gene	D gene	clone size	J gene	CDR3 protein	CDR3 DNA
TRBV29-1	TRBD2	once	TRBJ2-7	CSVHGLADSYEQYF	TGCAGCGTTCACGGACTAGCGGACTCCTACGAGCAGTACTTC
TRBV7-6	TRBD2	NA	TRBJ2-7	CASSLIAGAYEQYF	TGTGCCAGCAGCTTGATAGCGGGGGCCTACGAGCAGTACTTC
TRBV14	TRBD1	NA	TRBJ2-3	CASSPNMGQFFSTDTQYF	TGTGCCAGCAGCCCTAACATGGGACAGTTTTTTAGCACAGATACGCAGTATTTT
TRBV9	TRBD2	NA	TRBJ2-2	CASSATSGGNTGELFF	TGTGCCAGCAGCGCTACTAGCGGAGGGAACACCGGGGAGCTGTTTTTT
TRBV2	TRBD1	NA	TRBJ1-6	CASLLQGSRSYNSPLHF	TGTGCCAGCCTACTACAGGGGTCCAGGTCCTATAATTCACCCCTCCACTTT
TRBV30	NA	NA	TRBJ1-4	CAWSRTEGEGEKLFF	TGTGCCTGGAGTCGAACCGAGGGGGAGGGTGAAAAACTGTTTTTT
TRBV27	TRBD2	few	TRBJ2-1	CASSFSGGAGNNEQFF	TGTGCCAGCAGTTTTAGCGGGGGGGCCGGGAACAATGAGCAGTTCTTC
TRBV10-2	TRBD1	NA	TRBJ1-1	CASSGQGNTEAFF	TGCGCCAGCTCGGGACAGGGGAACACTGAAGCTTTCTTT
TRBV7-8	TRBD2	NA	TRBJ2-2	CASSLPRLAATGELFF	TGTGCCAGCAGCCTCCCGAGACTAGCGGCCACCGGGGAGCTGTTTTTT
TRBV6-5	NA	NA	TRBJ2-2	CASSYEAGINTGELFF	TGTGCCAGCAGTTACGAGGCGGGAATCAACACCGGGGAGCTGTTTTTT
TRBV6-1	NA	few	TRBJ1-1	CASSLGQLNTEAFF	TGTGCCAGCAGTTTAGGACAGTTGAACACTGAAGCTTTCTTT
TRBV15	NA	once	TRBJ2-7	CATSIYSDSYEQYF	TGTGCCACCAGCATCTACTCTGACAGCTACGAGCAGTACTTC
TRBV10-1	TRBD1	few	TRBJ1-1	CASRAGGHTEAFF	TGCGCCAGCAGGGCAGGGGGCCACACTGAAGCTTTCTTT
TRBV11-2	NA	NA	TRBJ2-7	CASSIMSGAGYF	TGTGCCAGCAGCATAATGTCGGGAGCAGGGTACTTC
TRBV30	TRBD2	NA	TRBJ2-1	CAWSRGGGLNYNEQFF	TGTGCCTGGAGTAGGGGCGGGGGATTAAATTACAATGAGCAGTTCTTC
TRBV5-8	TRBD1	NA	TRBJ1-2	CASSIRDRDGYTF	TGTGCCAGCAGCATCCGGGACAGGGATGGCTACACCTTC
TRBV21-1	NA	NA	TRBJ2-7	CASSKGRGASYEQYF	TGTGCCAGCAGCAAAGGGCGGGGGGCCTCCTACGAGCAGTACTTC